Detailed here is one TCR beta chain. Authors' processing steps: Reference gene primer amplification gave nucleated cell count estimates. TCRdb keeps only in-frame clones here, not all; method: immunoSEQ multiplex PCR. V, J and clone size were drawn from that table, and D and trimming were deduced from the DNA. Here the sample spans about 200,000 clones, roughly 80% being singletons. The data belong to a study of blood T cell repertoires in COVID-19. Overall study context: Spain, Italy and the United States supplied samples that represented acute and convalescent COVID-19. From T cells, B-cell-depleted T cells, or PBMCs came the material, which was cDNA or gDNA.

The TCR comes from a woman older than 75 with acute or convalescent COVID-19. Sample: peripheral blood.

CDR3 residues: CASSIRRVGGMEAFF. Here the CDR3 DNA reads TGTGCCAGTAGTATACGAAGGGTCGGGGGAATGGAAGCTTTCTTT. This chain joins TRBV19 and TRBJ1-1; D may be TRBD1 (5 bases). V was trimmed by 2 bases and J by 8 bases, leaving 18 bases between them. Germline-derived CDR1 and CDR2 are LNHDA and SQIVND (reference sequence). The CDR3 loop spans 15 amino acids.